This TCR beta chain originates from a study of radiotherapy plus CTLA-4 blockade in lung cancer. About the research overall: Objective responses emerged in 15% to 20% of patients, and 25% to 40% attained disease control.

The germline V gene encodes CDR1 MNHNY and CDR2 SVGAGI (reference sequence). J gave up 4 bases and V 10 bases, and 9 bases lay outside the gene matches. The CDR3 loop spans 14 amino acids. This clone was seen a few times. Sequencing used immunoSEQ multiplex PCR; TCRdb keeps in-frame clones, though not all of them. The sample includes 90,000 to 130,000 clones, more than 75% of them seen just once. The sequenced sample was peripheral blood, obtained from a patient treated with radiotherapy plus ipilimumab. The TCR originated in a human donor with non-small cell lung cancer that progressed on radiotherapy plus ipilimumab. Some clones in this sample may be carry-over from other donors' samples. The rearrangement joins TRBV6-6 to TRBJ1-1; 10 positions agree with TRBD1. The CDR3 loop reads CAISGTGETTEAFF. CDR3 DNA: TGTGCCATCAGCGGGACAGGGGAGACCACTGAAGCTTTCTTT.